This TCR beta chain stems from a study of blood T cell repertoires in COVID-19. Cohort placement rested on clinical history that participants reported themselves. Cohort 3 donors counted as recovered after two negative PCRs, clearance, or resolved symptoms. Looked up from germline, CDR1 is SGHAT and CDR2 is FQNNGV. Trimming at V came to 1 base and at J to 6 bases, leaving 6 bases not matched to a gene. The CDR3 is 15 amino acids. Sequenced by immunoSEQ multiplex PCR; TCRdb stores in-frame clones only, minus some. The sample lists approximately 170,000 clones; 70% to 90% were seen once. The sample consisted of PBMCs or T cells enriched from blood (not recorded which). The clonotype was recovered from a woman under 30 who had recovered from COVID-19. J is TRBJ2-7 and V is TRBV11-2; 10 bases are a match to TRBD1. The CDR3 here is CASSLVRDRGGEQYF. Written as DNA, the CDR3 is TGTGCCAGCAGCTTAGTCCGGGACAGGGGAGGCGAGCAGTACTTC. Using reference TRBV11-2 and TRBJ2-7 for the parts outside the CDR3, the full variable domain is EAGVAQSPRYKIIEKRQSVAFWCNPISGHATLYWYQQILGQGPKLLIQFQNNGVVDDSQLPKDRFSAERLKGVDSTLKIQPAKLEDSAVYLCASSLVRDRGGEQYFGPGTRLTVT.